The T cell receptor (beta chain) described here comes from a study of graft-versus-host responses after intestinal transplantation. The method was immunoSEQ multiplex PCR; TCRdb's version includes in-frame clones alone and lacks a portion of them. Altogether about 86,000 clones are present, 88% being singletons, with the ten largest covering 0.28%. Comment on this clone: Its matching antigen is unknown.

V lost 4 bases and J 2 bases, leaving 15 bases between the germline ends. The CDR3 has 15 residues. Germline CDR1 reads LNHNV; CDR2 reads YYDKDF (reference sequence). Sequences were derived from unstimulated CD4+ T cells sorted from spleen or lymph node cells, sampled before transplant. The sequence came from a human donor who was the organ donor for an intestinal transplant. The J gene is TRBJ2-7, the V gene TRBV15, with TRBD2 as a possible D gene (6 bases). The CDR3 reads CATSKETRSAYEQYF. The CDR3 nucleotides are TGTGCCACCAGCAAGGAGACTAGGTCGGCCTACGAGCAGTACTTC. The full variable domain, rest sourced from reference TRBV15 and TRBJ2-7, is DAMVIQNPRYQVTQFGKPVTLSCSQTLNHNVMYWYQQKSSQAPKLLFHYYDKDFNNEADTPDNFQSRRPNTSFCFLDIRSPGLGDTAMYLCATSKETRSAYEQYFGPGTRLTVT.